The 25 T cell receptor beta chains below come from one sample, sequenced in a study of tumor and adjacent non-tumor tissue in lung cancer. No cell sorting was done before RNA was extracted from the tissue. Distant lung tissue was collected more than 3 cm away from the tumor edge. Three rounds of nested PCR, following a modified ARM-PCR protocol, produced the TCRbeta library. TCRdb recomputed calls from the multiplex PCR reads with MiXCR, one row per CDR3 protein. This table has about 98,000 distinct CDR3 sequences, 80% appearing once. The sequenced sample was distant non-tumor lung tissue. The receptors were sampled from a man aged 55 to 70 with small cell lung cancer.

The rearrangement uses TRBV5-1 and TRBJ1-1, with 7 positions matching TRBD1. V lost 4 bases and J lost 9; bases outside the gene matches: 12. The CDR3 loop spans 14 amino acids. The germline CDR1 and CDR2 sequences are SGHRS and YFSETQ. The chain's CDR3 is CASSKQQGSSKAFF. CDR3 DNA: TGCGCCAGCAGCAAACAACAGGGGTCTTCTAAAGCTTTCTTT.

J is TRBJ2-1 and V is TRBV5-4; D might be TRBD2 (6 bases). The germline V and J ends were trimmed by 0 bases and 9 bases, with 19 bases remaining between them. Germline loops: CDR1 SGHNT, CDR2 YYREEE (reference sequence). This CDR3 is built from 16 residues. CDR3 in DNA: TGTGCCAGCAGCTTGGCCCAGGGCGGGACTCAGAGTGAGCAGTTCTTC. Protein sequence: CASSLAQGGTQSEQFF. The full variable domain, with the rest looked up from reference TRBV5-4 and TRBJ2-1, is ETGVTQSPTHLIKTRGQQVTLRCSSQSGHNTVSWYQQALGQGPQFIFQYYREEENGRGNFPPRFSGLQFPNYSSELNVNALELDDSALYLCASSLAQGGTQSEQFFGPGTRLTVL.

As for this clonotype: An end of the junction does not agree with germline; a read error may underlie this. CDR3 nucleotides: TGTACCAGCAGTCCCCTAGCGGGAGCCTCCTACAATGAGCAGTTCTTC. Encoded protein: CTSSPLAGASYNEQFF. The rearrangement joins TRBV11-2 to TRBJ2-1, with 10 positions matching TRBD2. Germline V gives CDR1 SGHAT, CDR2 FQNNGV. The CDR3 runs 16 residues.

At least ten counts were recorded for this clonotype. The gene calls are TRBV12-3 or TRBV12-4 and TRBJ2-5, with 9 nucleotides matching TRBD2. The J segment lost 5 bases and the V segment lost 3 bases, leaving 10 bases of the junction unmatched. This CDR3 comprises 16 residues. The CDR3 DNA is TGTGCCAGCAGTTTGGCCTCTGCGGGAGGGCTGGAGACCCAGTACTTC. This sequence encodes CASSLASAGGLETQYF.

In the case of this clonotype: At one boundary the junction diverges from the germline segment, which might be a read error. The J gene is TRBJ2-3, the V gene TRBV11-2, with D possibly matching TRBD2 (6 bases). This CDR3 is 14 amino acids long. Germline assignment: CDR1 SGHAT and CDR2 FQNNGV. In DNA, the CDR3 is TGTGCCATCAGCTTAATGGGGGAGGCAGATACGCAGTATTTT. Translation gives CAISLMGEADTQYF. Full variable domain (outside the CDR3, taken from reference TRBV11-2 and TRBJ2-3): EAGVAQSPRYKIIEKRQSVAFWCNPISGHATLYWYQQILGQGPKLLIQFQNNGVVDDSQLPKDRFSAERLKGVDSTLKIQPAKLEDSAVYLCAISLMGEADTQYFGPGTRLTVL.

Regarding this clonotype: A much larger clone differs from this one at a single base, so this may be a read error. The rearrangement uses TRBV12-5 and TRBJ2-1, with 10 bases lining up with TRBD1. CDR3 length equals 15 residues. Trimming at V came to 8 bases and at J to 2 bases, leaving 6 bases not matched to a gene. Looked up from germline, CDR1 is LGHNT and CDR2 is FRNRAP. In nucleotides, the CDR3 is TGTGCTAGTAGACCGACAGGGGGCGCCTACAATGAGCAGTTCTTC. Residues: CASRPTGGAYNEQFF.

About this clonotype itself: One junction end does not reproduce the germline sequence, and a read error may be involved. J is TRBJ2-7 and V is TRBV6-5; possibly TRBD2 for D (5 bases). Germline V gene lookup returns CDR1 MNHEY and CDR2 SVGAGI. This CDR3 region has 14 residues. CDR3 coding DNA: TGTGCCAGCAGTTTGATAGCGAACACTTACGAGCAGTACTTT. Protein: CASSLIANTYEQYF.

The V gene is TRBV20-1, the J gene TRBJ1-4, with 7 bases matching TRBD1. V was pared by 8 bases and J by 8 bases, with 8 bases of the junction left unmatched. The CDR3 totals 12 residues. The germline V gene has CDR1 DFQATT and CDR2 SNEGSKA (reference sequence). This CDR3 is CSTIGTDEKLFF. In DNA, the CDR3 is TGCAGTACTATAGGGACAGACGAAAAACTGTTTTTT.

Details on this clonotype: Sequence at one end of the junction differs from germline and may be a read error. This chain connects TRBV4-1 to TRBJ2-2; D perhaps matches TRBD1 (7 bases). The CDR3 is 15 amino acids. Germline V gene sequence: CDR1 MGHRA, CDR2 YSYEKL. The CDR3 bases are TGCGCCAGCGGCAGCAGGGGGGCCTATATCGGGAAGCTGTTTTTT. Its protein is CASGSRGAYIGKLFF.

With respect to this clonotype: No conserved phenylalanine or tryptophan is present at the end of the CDR3, so a read error is the likely explanation. The chain has TRBV6-2 or TRBV6-3 and TRBJ2-3; 11 bases are shared with TRBD2. Germline assignment: CDR1 MNHEY and CDR2 SVGEGT. The CDR3 is 15 residues long. The V segment lost 5 bases and the J segment 4 bases; nucleotides outside the gene matches: 5. The CDR3 spells CASSTALAGADTQYL. The CDR3 nucleotides read TGTGCCAGCAGTACTGCACTAGCGGGAGCAGATACGCAGTATTTA.

Note on this clonotype: One end of the junction is discordant with germline, which a read error may explain. The chain recombines TRBV11-3 with TRBJ2-2; D remains unclear. The CDR3 is 17 amino acids. Germline V gene data show CDR1 as SGHNT and CDR2 as YENEEA. CDR3 sequence (DNA): TGTGTCAGCAGTTTACATGGTAGAGCCGACGAGACCGGGGAGCTGTTTTTT. It yields the protein CVSSLHGRADETGELFF. Filled out from reference TRBV11-3 and TRBJ2-2, the complete variable domain reads EAGVVQSPRYKIIEKKQPVAFWCNPISGHNTLYWYLQNLGQGPELLIRYENEEAVDDSQLPKDRFSAERLKGVDSTLKIQPAELGDSAVYLCVSSLHGRADETGELFFGEGSRLTVL.

This clonotype showed up many times. The chain combines TRBV20-1 with TRBJ2-1; weak D call: TRBD2 (6 bases). Germline assignment: CDR1 DFQATT and CDR2 SNEGSKA (reference sequence). There are 13 residues in the CDR3. The germline V and J ends were trimmed by 6 bases and 10 bases, with 19 bases remaining between them. Here the CDR3 DNA reads TGCAGTGCGCGGGACCCACAAGGGCCGGAGCAGTTCTTC. This encodes CSARDPQGPEQFF.

A remark on this clonotype: No conserved phenylalanine or tryptophan is present at the end of the CDR3, so a read error is the likely explanation. The chain employs TRBV6-1 and TRBJ1-2; TRBD1 is a possible D gene (5 bases). CDR3 length equals 13 residues. Per germline, CDR1 MNHNS and CDR2 SASEGT. Trimming left V 6 bases short and J 2 bases short, with 10 bases between. CDR3 bases: TGTGCCAGCAGGGACGGGGCAAACTATGGCTACACCTCC. Amino acids: CASRDGANYGYTS.

The chain couples TRBV24-1 to TRBJ2-3; 7 bases are a match to TRBD2. Germline loops: CDR1 KGHDR, CDR2 SFDVKD. J was trimmed by 2 bases and V by 9 bases; bases with no gene match: 13. The CDR3 length is 16 residues. As DNA, the CDR3 is TGTGCCACCTCCAACGAAACGGGAGGACACACAGATACGCAGTATTTT. Protein: CATSNETGGHTDTQYF.

A word on this clonotype: A read error is possible here, since a much larger clone lies one base away. This chain connects TRBV20-1 to TRBJ2-3, with unresolved D. CDR3 size: 14 residues. The V gene's germline CDR1 is DFQATT and CDR2 SNEGSKA (reference sequence). The CDR3 reads CGAYPGPGTDTQYF. CDR3 coding DNA: TGCGGTGCGTACCCAGGTCCCGGCACAGATACGCAGTATTTT.

This clonotype was observed a few times. Possible read error: a much larger clone is one base away. This chain links TRBV30 with TRBJ1-5; D call uncertain. Trimming removed 5 bases from V and 5 bases from J, with 13 bases in between. Per germline, CDR1 GTSNPN and CDR2 SVGIG (reference sequence). The CDR3 is 13 amino acids. The CDR3 region is CAWGTESYQPQHF. CDR3 DNA sequence: TGTGCCTGGGGAACGGAGAGCTATCAGCCCCAGCATTTT. Supplemented by reference TRBV30 and TRBJ1-5, the full variable domain reads SQTIHQWPATLVQPVGSPLSLECTVEGTSNPNLYWYRQAAGRGLQLLFYSVGIGQISSEVPQNLSASRPQDRQFILSSKKLLLSDSGFYLCAWGTESYQPQHFGDGTRLSIL.

With respect to this clonotype: Relative to the germline gene, one junction end is altered; a read error may explain this. The chain recombines TRBV4-2 with TRBJ2-1, with D perhaps given as TRBD1 or TRBD2 (5 bases each). This CDR3 comprises 16 residues. Per germline, CDR1 LGHNA and CDR2 YNFKEQ. The CDR3 loop is CASNQGDRAHYNEQFF. CDR3 nucleotides: TGTGCCAGCAACCAAGGGGACCGGGCCCACTACAATGAGCAGTTCTTC.

With regard to this clonotype: A much more abundant neighbour one base away suggests this may be a read error. The rearrangement joins TRBV13 to TRBJ2-1, with a weak D call TRBD2 (5 bases). CDR1 is PRHDT, CDR2 FYEKMQ, per germline (reference sequence). The CDR3 totals 15 residues. The CDR3 loop reads CVSSLGQDSDSEQFF. The CDR3 nucleotides are TGTGTCAGCAGCTTAGGCCAGGATAGCGATAGTGAGCAGTTCTTC.

In the case of this clonotype: An end of the junction differs from the germline gene, which may be a read error. This sequence joins TRBV4-1 and TRBJ1-1; 9 nucleotides line up with TRBD1. This CDR3 is built from 17 residues. CDR1 is MGHRA and CDR2 is YSYEKL in the germline V gene. The CDR3 bases are TGCGCCAACAGCCGAGTCCAACAGGGGGCGACGGGGACTGAAGCTTTCTTT. Protein: CANSRVQQGATGTEAFF.

With regard to this clonotype: Relative to the germline gene, one junction end is altered; a read error may explain this. This chain joins TRBV6-1 and TRBJ2-2; the match to TRBD1 covers 8 bases. Per the germline V gene, CDR1 is MNHNS and CDR2 is SASEGT. This CDR3 is built from 17 residues. The CDR3 spells CASSTPRGQGSTEELFF. CDR3 nucleotides: TGTGCCAGTAGTACCCCCCGAGGACAGGGTAGCACCGAGGAGTTGTTTTTT.

Points on this clonotype: A much more abundant neighbour one base away suggests this may be a read error. V usage is TRBV5-1 and J usage is TRBJ2-1; a possible D gene is TRBD1 (5 bases). CDR1 and CDR2 (germline): SGHRS, YFSETQ. V gave up 3 bases and J gave up 0 bases, with 13 bases separating them. The CDR3 length is 16 residues. The CDR3 protein is CASSSMGGHSYNEQFF. The CDR3 DNA reads TGCGCCAGCAGCTCCATGGGCGGACACTCCTACAATGAGCAGTTCTTC. Full variable domain (outside the CDR3, taken from reference TRBV5-1 and TRBJ2-1): KAGVTQTPRYLIKTRGQQVTLSCSPISGHRSVSWYQQTPGQGLQFLFEYFSETQRNKGNFPGRFSGRQFSNSRSEMNVSTLELGDSALYLCASSSMGGHSYNEQFFGPGTRLTVL.

This clonotype appeared once. This may come from a read error, since a much larger clone is one base off. This chain joins TRBV28 and TRBJ1-5; tentative D call: TRBD1 (5 bases). Trimming shortened V by 9 bases and J by 5 bases, and 17 bases separated the two germline ends. The CDR3 runs 14 residues. Germline CDR1 reads MDHEN; CDR2 reads SYDVKM. Written as DNA, the CDR3 is TGTGCCAGGAGTCCCACACTAGGGGATCAGCCCCAGCATTTT. This encodes CARSPTLGDQPQHF.

On this clonotype itself: A much larger clone is a single base away; this may be a read error. The chain employs TRBV5-1 and TRBJ2-2, with unresolved D. CDR3 length: 15 amino acids. The germline V gene encodes CDR1 SGHRS and CDR2 YFSETQ. V was trimmed by 2 bases and J by 0 bases, leaving 8 bases between them. Written as DNA, the CDR3 is TGCGCCAGCAGCTTCCTGGGGTCGAACACCGGGGAGCTGTTTTTT. Translated: CASSFLGSNTGELFF.

This clonotype was seen only a few times. Being one base from a much bigger clone, this may be a read error. The V call is TRBV12-5, the J call TRBJ1-6; D is unresolved. CDR3 length: 12 residues. In germline, CDR1 is LGHNT, CDR2 FRNRAP. Here the CDR3 reads CATGFTSKILHF. CDR3 sequence (DNA): TGTGCTACTGGTTTTACTTCTAAGATCCTCCACTTT.

The table lists this clonotype with a count of one. One junction end does not reproduce the germline sequence, and a read error may be involved. The V gene is TRBV6-5, the J gene TRBJ2-7, with TRBD2 identical over 7 bases. Germline V gene sequence: CDR1 MNHEY, CDR2 SVGAGI. CDR3 size: 15 residues. The CDR3 DNA sequence: TGTACCAGCAGACCCCCAAGGGCGGGAGCCTACGAGCAATATTTC. Protein sequence: CTSRPPRAGAYEQYF.